The T cell receptor beta chain under discussion was sequenced for a study of vaccination effects on CD4 cells after COVID-19. Ahead of sequencing, the ViraFEST assay grew antigen-specific CD4+ T cells using viral peptide pools. Subsequent to less than eleven days of culture, CD4+ T cells were isolated. The vaccine recipients had no prior SARS-CoV-2 infection, with negative nucleocapsid antibodies. V lost 0 bases, J lost 7 bases, and 13 bases lay in between. CDR1 is SGHRS, CDR2 YFSETQ, per germline. The CDR3 is 14 residues long. Notes on this clone: The target antigen is unknown.

Profiled with immunoSEQ multiplex PCR; TCRdb holds only in-frame clones, not every one. In the table there are 30,000 to 45,000 clones, more than 60% of which are singletons. This clonotype originated in a human donor who received a COVID-19 vaccine. V and J are TRBV5-1 and TRBJ1-1; D is unresolved. This specimen consisted of CD4+ T cells from PBMCs cultured with SARS-CoV-2 spike peptides, obtained before COVID-19 vaccination. The CDR3 DNA sequence: TGCGCCAGCAGCTTGGCCGGAAAAGGGATTGAAGCTTTCTTT. Its translation: CASSLAGKGIEAFF.